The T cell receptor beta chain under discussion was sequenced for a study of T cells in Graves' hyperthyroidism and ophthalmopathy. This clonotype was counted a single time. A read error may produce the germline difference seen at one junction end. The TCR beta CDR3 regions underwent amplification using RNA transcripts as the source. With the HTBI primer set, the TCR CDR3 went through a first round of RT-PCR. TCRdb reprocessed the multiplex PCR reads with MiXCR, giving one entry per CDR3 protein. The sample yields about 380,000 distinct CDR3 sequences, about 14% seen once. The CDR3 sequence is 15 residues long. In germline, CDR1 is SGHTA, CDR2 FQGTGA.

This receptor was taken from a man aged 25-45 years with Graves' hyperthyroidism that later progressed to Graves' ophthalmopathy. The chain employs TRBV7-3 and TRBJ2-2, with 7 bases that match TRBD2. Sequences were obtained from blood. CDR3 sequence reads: CAGSLGTSEPGELFF. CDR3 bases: TGTGCCGGCAGCCTCGGCACTAGCGAACCCGGGGAGCTGTTTTTT.